The entry that follows covers one TCR beta chain sequence. The data belong to a study of blood T cell repertoires in COVID-19. Per the original methods: Reference gene primer amplification yielded estimated nucleated cell counts. Data came from immunoSEQ multiplex PCR; TCRdb stores just in-frame clones and leaves some out. The V and J calls and clone size were taken over from that table, and D and trimming were inferred from the DNA. The table includes about 92,000 clones, around 80% detected once. V gave up 4 bases and J gave up 0 bases; unmatched junction bases: 18. This CDR3 has 20 residues. Germline values: CDR1 SGHKS, CDR2 YYEKEE (reference sequence).

Sequenced sample: peripheral blood. This TCR was recovered from a man aged 50 to 60 who had recovered from COVID-19. The genes are TRBV5-5 and TRBJ2-3; 9 bases line up with TRBD2. The CDR3 reads CASSHGTPISSGVSTDTQYF. CDR3 nucleotides: TGTGCCAGCAGCCACGGAACCCCAATTTCTAGCGGGGTAAGCACAGATACGCAGTATTTT.